This T cell receptor beta chain was recovered during a study of regulatory T cells in long-lasting Graves disease. The time point is: persistent/refractory GD, antithyroid drugs over 5 years with positive TRAb. With RNA extracted from PBMCs as input, the TCR library was made. This clonotype came up many times. This CDR3 comprises 15 residues. V shed 5 bases and J 4 bases; nucleotides not matched to a gene: 10. In building TCR beta libraries, iRepertoire HTBI primers were used together with Arm-PCR of CDR3 regions. From the multiplex PCR reads, TCRdb called clonotypes with MiXCR, one entry per CDR3 protein. The sample includes around 460,000 distinct CDR3 sequences, roughly a fifth of them seen just once.

This specimen was peripheral blood mononuclear cells (PBMCs), taken when the disease was refractory, from a patient treated with antithyroid drugs. The origin of this receptor is a female donor with Graves disease. The chain employs TRBV12-3 or TRBV12-4 and TRBJ1-1, with 7 bases identical to TRBD1. CDR3 sequence (DNA): TGTGCCAGCAGTCCTCAGGGGGTATCCGGCACTGAAGCTTTCTTT. Its translation is CASSPQGVSGTEAFF.